The TCR beta chain described here comes from a study of blood T cell repertoires in COVID-19. As for the study in general: COVID-19 samples from acute and convalescent phases originated in the United States, Italy and Spain. PBMCs, B-cell-depleted T cells, or T cells were the source of the cDNA or gDNA that made up the material.

Sequencing was performed with immunoSEQ multiplex PCR; in TCRdb, only in-frame clones are kept and a portion is missing. Of fewer than 450,000 clones listed, around 88% are singletons. Deletions cut 0 bases from V and 3 bases from J, with 8 bases between. The CDR3 is made up of 14 amino acids. CDR1 and CDR2 from the germline V gene are LNHDA and SQIVND (reference sequence). The sequence came from a woman aged 45-59 years with COVID-19, enrolled during active disease. The specimen sequenced was peripheral blood. The chain is built from TRBV19 and TRBJ1-2; a weak D match, TRBD1 (5 bases). CDR3: CASSIDARDYGYTF. CDR3 bases: TGTGCCAGTAGTATAGACGCCAGGGACTATGGCTACACCTTC. Using reference TRBV19 and TRBJ1-2 for the parts outside the CDR3, the full variable domain is DGGITQSPKYLFRKEGQNVTLSCEQNLNHDAMYWYRQDPGQGLRLIYYSQIVNDFQKGDIAEGYSVSREKKESFPLTVTSAQKNPTAFYLCASSIDARDYGYTFGSGTRLTVV.